The present TCR beta chain was sequenced within a study of human T cells and chemical hapten exposure. Study-wide findings and caveats: Those TCRs sitting above 1 in 1000 frequency stayed the same with DPC sensitization. Compared to controls, expanded TCRs made significantly more large clusters of similar CDR3s.

Via MiXCR, TCRdb re-called the RACE reads, giving one row per CDR3 protein. The sample yields approximately 97,000 distinct CDR3 sequences, 25% to 35% seen once. The germline V gene has CDR1 MNHEY and CDR2 SMNVEV (reference sequence). CDR3 size: 14 residues. V was pared by 3 bases and J by 2 bases, with 8 bases between. Comments on this clonotype: Its target is not known.

This sample's time point: patch test 3, about 24 weeks after DPC sensitization. The treatment: therapeutic diphenylcyclopropenone sensitization with weekly scalp DPC. Blood collection happened ahead of applying each patch test. The authors' total RNA extraction used unfractionated whole blood. Sequencing was performed on whole blood, taken in connection with sensitization to the hapten diphenylcyclopropenone (DPC). The gene calls are TRBV27 and TRBJ2-1, with D perhaps matching TRBD1 (5 bases). This TCR derives from a man aged 35 to 55 with alopecia areata. Some clones in this sample may be carry-over from other donors' samples. The CDR3 region has the DNA TGTGCCAGCAGTTTGCAGGGTGCCTACAATGAGCAGTTCTTC. It codes for CASSLQGAYNEQFF.